These T cell receptor beta chains were read from a single sample in a study of cytomegalovirus exposure and HLA in healthy donors. Sequencing used immunoSEQ multiplex PCR; TCRdb keeps in-frame clones, though not all of them. The sample yields roughly 100,000 clones, around 75% seen once. Sequenced material: PBMCs. These receptors originate from a male donor in good health and CMV-seropositive. CDR3s include the opening cysteine and the closing phenylalanine or tryptophan. D genes are given only for firm matches. Clone size appears in some rows only: once, few, many, or a class for an expanded clone.

d_gene: TRBD1; v_gene: TRBV2; j_gene: TRBJ2-7; abundance: .; CDR3nt: TGTGCCAGCAGGGAAACGACAGGGTTTAGCTCCTACGAGCAGTACTTC; CDR3aa: CASRETTGFSSYEQYF
d_gene: .; v_gene: TRBV5-8; j_gene: TRBJ2-7; abundance: .; CDR3nt: TGTGCCAGCAGCTTTGGGAGCGGAAACCCCTACGAGCAGTACTTC; CDR3aa: CASSFGSGNPYEQYF
d_gene: TRBD1; v_gene: TRBV19; j_gene: TRBJ2-7; abundance: few; CDR3nt: TGTGCCAGTAGTATAGAGGACAGGCCATCCTACGAGCAGTACTTC; CDR3aa: CASSIEDRPSYEQYF
d_gene: TRBD2; v_gene: TRBV30; j_gene: TRBJ2-3; abundance: .; CDR3nt: TGTGCCTGGAGTGTAGGTAGCGGGAGTGCAGATACGCAGTATTTT; CDR3aa: CAWSVGSGSADTQYF
d_gene: TRBD1; v_gene: TRBV7-9; j_gene: TRBJ1-1; abundance: once; CDR3nt: TGTGCCAGCAGCCAGACAGGGGGGGGGTTGGCTTTCTTT; CDR3aa: CASSQTGGGLAFF
d_gene: TRBD2; v_gene: TRBV28; j_gene: TRBJ2-7; abundance: .; CDR3nt: TGTGCCAGCAGTTTGCCTCGACTAGCGCCTACCTACGAGCAGTACTTC; CDR3aa: CASSLPRLAPTYEQYF
d_gene: TRBD2; v_gene: TRBV11-3; j_gene: TRBJ2-3; abundance: .; CDR3nt: TGTGCCAGCAGCCAAGGGACTAGCGGGCGTTCTAGCACAGATACGCAGTATTTT; CDR3aa: CASSQGTSGRSSTDTQYF
d_gene: .; v_gene: TRBV7-9; j_gene: TRBJ1-4; abundance: .; CDR3nt: TGTGCCAGCAGCTTAGCGCTTGGGGGGGAAAAACTGTTTTTT; CDR3aa: CASSLALGGEKLFF
d_gene: .; v_gene: TRBV5-8; j_gene: TRBJ1-5; abundance: .; CDR3nt: TGTGCCAGCAGCCTCCGGCAGGGTGGCTCTCAGCCCCAGCATTTT; CDR3aa: CASSLRQGGSQPQHF
d_gene: .; v_gene: TRBV7-2; j_gene: TRBJ2-7; abundance: .; CDR3nt: TGTGCCAGCAGCGTGGGTGGAGGTCGCGAGCAGTACTTC; CDR3aa: CASSVGGGREQYF
d_gene: TRBD1; v_gene: TRBV4-3; j_gene: TRBJ2-2; abundance: .; CDR3nt: TGCGCCAGCAGCCAAGTCGTGCAGGGGGCTTTCGGGGAGCTGTTTTTT; CDR3aa: CASSQVVQGAFGELFF
d_gene: TRBD2; v_gene: TRBV6-1; j_gene: TRBJ2-7; abundance: .; CDR3nt: TGTGCCAGCAGTGAATCCAATATAAGAGCGGGAGGGCCCTACGAGCAGTACTTC; CDR3aa: CASSESNIRAGGPYEQYF
d_gene: TRBD1; v_gene: TRBV11-2; j_gene: TRBJ2-7; abundance: .; CDR3nt: TGTGCCAGCAGCTTAGATTGGGCAGGGGGTGAGCAGTACTTC; CDR3aa: CASSLDWAGGEQYF
d_gene: TRBD1; v_gene: TRBV7-9; j_gene: TRBJ2-7; abundance: .; CDR3nt: TGTGCCAGCAGCTTAGGGGGACAGGGATCCTACGAGCAGTACTTC; CDR3aa: CASSLGGQGSYEQYF
d_gene: TRBD1; v_gene: TRBV19; j_gene: TRBJ1-2; abundance: few; CDR3nt: TGTGCCAGTACGACCCAGCCGGGACAGATCTATGGCTACACCTTC; CDR3aa: CASTTQPGQIYGYTF
d_gene: .; v_gene: TRBV9; j_gene: TRBJ1-1; abundance: .; CDR3nt: TGTGCCAGCAGCGTAGCAGCGGGGGCCTACACTGAAGCTTTCTTT; CDR3aa: CASSVAAGAYTEAFF
d_gene: TRBD1; v_gene: TRBV15; j_gene: TRBJ2-7; abundance: once; CDR3nt: TGTGCCACCAGCAGACATCAGGGACAGGGGAGTGTCTACGAGCAGTACTTC; CDR3aa: CATSRHQGQGSVYEQYF
d_gene: .; v_gene: TRBV7-2; j_gene: TRBJ2-2; abundance: .; CDR3nt: TGTGCCAGCAGCTTAGTGGTCGGGGGGAACACCGGGGAGCTGTTTTTT; CDR3aa: CASSLVVGGNTGELFF
d_gene: .; v_gene: TRBV9; j_gene: TRBJ1-3; abundance: .; CDR3nt: TGTGCCAGCAGCGCGAGGGCCAACAGGGAGACCTCTGGAAACACCATATATTTT; CDR3aa: CASSARANRETSGNTIYF
d_gene: TRBD1; v_gene: TRBV28; j_gene: TRBJ1-6; abundance: .; CDR3nt: TGTGCCAGCAGTTTTGGGACAGGGGATAATTCACCCCTCCACTTT; CDR3aa: CASSFGTGDNSPLHF
d_gene: .; v_gene: TRBV4-2; j_gene: TRBJ1-2; abundance: once; CDR3nt: TGTGCCAGCAGCCAAGATCGCCGGGACATCTATGGCTACACCTTC; CDR3aa: CASSQDRRDIYGYTF
d_gene: TRBD2; v_gene: TRBV2; j_gene: TRBJ2-7; abundance: .; CDR3nt: TGTGCCAGCAGTTCGCGCGGGAGGATCTCCTACGAGCAGTACTTC; CDR3aa: CASSSRGRISYEQYF
d_gene: TRBD1; v_gene: TRBV27; j_gene: TRBJ2-7; abundance: .; CDR3nt: TGTGCCAGCAGTCCCGACAGGGGGCGCTTCTACGAGCAGTACTTC; CDR3aa: CASSPDRGRFYEQYF
d_gene: TRBD2; v_gene: TRBV4-3; j_gene: TRBJ2-7; abundance: .; CDR3nt: TGCGCCAGCAGCCAAGGGTCGGGAGGGGCCGCCTACGAGCAGTACTTC; CDR3aa: CASSQGSGGAAYEQYF
d_gene: .; v_gene: TRBV7-2; j_gene: TRBJ2-7; abundance: .; CDR3nt: TGTGCCAGCAGCACGCCGGGGGACGGCTCCTACGAGCAGTACTTC; CDR3aa: CASSTPGDGSYEQYF
d_gene: TRBD2; v_gene: TRBV14; j_gene: TRBJ2-1; abundance: .; CDR3nt: TGTGCCAGCAGCCAGGGACTAGCGGGCAACAGGGGTGAGCAGTTCTTC; CDR3aa: CASSQGLAGNRGEQFF
d_gene: .; v_gene: TRBV15; j_gene: TRBJ2-2; abundance: once; CDR3nt: TGTGCCACCAGCAGAGATCGGACCGGGGAGCTGTTTTTT; CDR3aa: CATSRDRTGELFF
d_gene: .; v_gene: TRBV11-2; j_gene: TRBJ1-2; abundance: .; CDR3nt: TGTGCCAGCAGCCCACTAACAGGGATCAGGGATGGCTACACCTTC; CDR3aa: CASSPLTGIRDGYTF
d_gene: .; v_gene: TRBV9; j_gene: TRBJ1-5; abundance: .; CDR3nt: TGTGCCAGCTGGGGGACGGGGGGTAATCAGCCCCAGCATTTT; CDR3aa: CASWGTGGNQPQHF
d_gene: TRBD1; v_gene: TRBV5-8; j_gene: TRBJ2-7; abundance: .; CDR3nt: TGTGCCAGCAGCAGGGGACAGCGAGCTACCTACTCCTACGAGCAGTACTTC; CDR3aa: CASSRGQRATYSYEQYF
d_gene: .; v_gene: TRBV30; j_gene: TRBJ1-1; abundance: .; CDR3nt: TGTGCCTGGACCTTTTCGCGGGGTCCTAAAGCTTTCTTT; CDR3aa: CAWTFSRGPKAFF
d_gene: .; v_gene: TRBV29-1; j_gene: TRBJ1-1; abundance: .; CDR3nt: TGCAGCGTTGAGGAGGGGAGTATGAACACTGAAGCTTTCTTT; CDR3aa: CSVEEGSMNTEAFF
d_gene: TRBD1; v_gene: TRBV7-2; j_gene: TRBJ1-1; abundance: .; CDR3nt: TGTGCCAGCACCCAGGGGGAATGGGGAATGAACACTGAAGCTTTCTTT; CDR3aa: CASTQGEWGMNTEAFF
d_gene: TRBD2; v_gene: TRBV2; j_gene: TRBJ2-3; abundance: .; CDR3nt: TGTGCCAGCAGTCCCTTCACGTCGTCTACCGGGCGGGGGAGCACAGATACGCAGTATTTT; CDR3aa: CASSPFTSSTGRGSTDTQYF
d_gene: TRBD2; v_gene: TRBV30; j_gene: TRBJ2-5; abundance: .; CDR3nt: TGTGCCTGGAGGGGAGGGACTAGCTGGGAGATAGAGACCCAGTACTTC; CDR3aa: CAWRGGTSWEIETQYF
d_gene: .; v_gene: TRBV7-3; j_gene: TRBJ2-1; abundance: .; CDR3nt: TGTGCCAGCAGCTTACTAGTACACAATGAGCAGTTCTTC; CDR3aa: CASSLLVHNEQFF
d_gene: TRBD2; v_gene: TRBV28; j_gene: TRBJ2-7; abundance: .; CDR3nt: TGTGCCAGTATACCTAGCGGGGGGCCGTCCTACGAGCAGTACTTC; CDR3aa: CASIPSGGPSYEQYF
d_gene: .; v_gene: TRBV7-9; j_gene: TRBJ1-1; abundance: .; CDR3nt: TGTGCCAGCAGCTTTAGGGGGAGGAACACTGAAGCTTTCTTT; CDR3aa: CASSFRGRNTEAFF
d_gene: .; v_gene: TRBV9; j_gene: TRBJ1-4; abundance: .; CDR3nt: TGTGCCAGCAGCGTAGCAGGGACTAATGAAAAACTGTTTTTT; CDR3aa: CASSVAGTNEKLFF
d_gene: .; v_gene: TRBV5-1; j_gene: TRBJ1-2; abundance: few; CDR3nt: TGCGCCAGCAGTCCAGGGGATACTAACTATGGCTACACCTTC; CDR3aa: CASSPGDTNYGYTF
d_gene: .; v_gene: TRBV23-1; j_gene: TRBJ1-5; abundance: few; CDR3nt: TGCGCCAGCAGCCCCCGCCTGCGGGGGGAGCAGCCCCAGCATTTT; CDR3aa: CASSPRLRGEQPQHF
d_gene: .; v_gene: TRBV29-1; j_gene: TRBJ1-2; abundance: .; CDR3nt: TGCAGCGTTGCGTCGGGGATCTATGGCTACACCTTC; CDR3aa: CSVASGIYGYTF
d_gene: .; v_gene: TRBV6-5; j_gene: TRBJ2-3; abundance: .; CDR3nt: TGTGCCAGCAGGCAGACAGATACGCAGTATTTT; CDR3aa: CASRQTDTQYF
d_gene: TRBD1; v_gene: TRBV6-1; j_gene: TRBJ1-3; abundance: once; CDR3nt: TGTGCCAGCAAGGCCCAGGGGGCCGCTGGAAACACCATATATTTT; CDR3aa: CASKAQGAAGNTIYF
d_gene: TRBD1; v_gene: TRBV19; j_gene: TRBJ2-4; abundance: once; CDR3nt: TGTGCCAGTAGTTGGGACAGTTACATTCAGTACTTC; CDR3aa: CASSWDSYIQYF
d_gene: .; v_gene: TRBV7-6; j_gene: TRBJ2-3; abundance: .; CDR3nt: TGTGCCAGCAGCTGGGGGACTGGGGGGACAGATACGCAGTATTTT; CDR3aa: CASSWGTGGTDTQYF
d_gene: TRBD2; v_gene: TRBV7-9; j_gene: TRBJ2-7; abundance: .; CDR3nt: TGTGCCAGCAGCTTACGGGCGGGGGACGAGCAGTACTTC; CDR3aa: CASSLRAGDEQYF